Presented here are 23 T cell receptor beta chains from one specimen sequenced in a study of fetal regulatory T cell absence and autoimmunity. Sequenced by immunoSEQ multiplex PCR; TCRdb stores in-frame clones only, minus some. The sample includes around 100,000 clones, 72% of them seen just once. Sequencing was performed on pancreas tissue. Receptors were obtained from a male donor with IPEX syndrome.

The chain is built from TRBV5-4 and TRBJ2-5, with D possibly being TRBD1 or TRBD2 (6 bases each). Germline V CDR1 and CDR2: SGHNT, YYREEE (reference sequence). V was cut by 4 bases and J by 5 bases, with 18 bases left in between. CDR3 length equals 15 residues. The CDR3 sequence is CASSRTGASWETQYF. The CDR3 DNA reads TGTGCCAGCAGCCGCACGGGGGCTTCCTGGGAGACCCAGTACTTC.

This clone was seen only a few times. The chain is built from TRBV7-9 and TRBJ1-4; 7 bases agree with TRBD1. From germline, CDR1 is SEHNR and CDR2 FQNEAQ (reference sequence). The CDR3 extends over 14 amino acids. J lost 11 bases, V lost 2 bases, and 8 bases had no gene match. The CDR3: CASSLQGDIQKLFF. DNA for the CDR3: TGTGCCAGCAGCTTACAGGGGGATATACAGAAACTGTTTTTT.

The chain carries TRBV10-3 and TRBJ2-7; 8 bases align to TRBD2. The germline V gene has CDR1 ENHRY and CDR2 SYGVKD. J lost 7 bases, V lost 0 bases, and 8 bases had no gene match. This CDR3 has 15 residues. The CDR3 region has the DNA TGTGCCATCAGTGAGTCCACGGGAGGGCCGCGGGAGCAGTACTTC. Encoded protein: CAISESTGGPREQYF.

The chain carries TRBV11-2 and TRBJ2-5; D call uncertain. Germline V lookup: CDR1 SGHAT, CDR2 FQNNGV. This CDR3 is 15 amino acids long. Trimming pared 3 bases from V and 5 bases from J, leaving 16 bases between. The CDR3 DNA reads as TGTGCCAGCAGCTTTTGGCAAGAACCTTCGGAGACCCAGTACTTC. It translates to CASSFWQEPSETQYF. Combining the CDR3 with reference TRBV11-2 and TRBJ2-5 gives the whole variable domain EAGVAQSPRYKIIEKRQSVAFWCNPISGHATLYWYQQILGQGPKLLIQFQNNGVVDDSQLPKDRFSAERLKGVDSTLKIQPAKLEDSAVYLCASSFWQEPSETQYFGPGTRLLVL.

The rearrangement uses TRBV5-6 and TRBJ1-5; D might be TRBD1 (5 bases). V was pared by 2 bases and J by 11 bases, with 11 bases between. The CDR3 consists of 12 residues. The V gene's germline CDR1 is SGHDT and CDR2 YYEEEE. The CDR3 DNA reads TGTGCCAGCAGCTTTTCAGGGAGGGCCCAGCATTTT. This sequence encodes CASSFSGRAQHF.

The genes are TRBV30 and TRBJ2-7, with 9 bases identical to TRBD2. The CDR3 is made up of 16 amino acids. Germline assignment: CDR1 GTSNPN and CDR2 SVGIG (reference sequence). The ends lost 2 bases at V and 6 bases at J; junction bases unmatched: 14. The DNA for the CDR3 is TGTGCCTGGAGTCCGACCCGACTAGCGGACCCCCTCGAGCAGTACTTC. Its translation: CAWSPTRLADPLEQYF.

This rearrangement joins TRBV7-9 to TRBJ2-7; D unresolved. The germline V and J ends were trimmed by 3 bases and 3 bases, with 12 bases remaining between them. Germline CDR1 reads SEHNR; CDR2 reads FQNEAQ (reference sequence). This CDR3 contains 14 residues. In nucleotides, the CDR3 is TGTGCCAGCAGCTTCGGCCTTCCTCTCTACGAGCAGTACTTC. The encoded protein is CASSFGLPLYEQYF. Together with reference TRBV7-9 and TRBJ2-7, the CDR3 gives the full variable domain: DTGVSQNPRHKITKRGQNVTFRCDPISEHNRLYWYRQTLGQGPEFLTYFQNEAQLEKSRLLSDRFSAERPKGSFSTLEIQRTEQGDSAMYLCASSFGLPLYEQYFGPGTRLTVT.

The chain recombines TRBV9 with TRBJ2-2, with D hard to call. CDR1 and CDR2 from the germline V gene are SGDLS and YYNGEE. V lost 3 bases to trimming and J lost 7 bases, with 7 bases between them. The CDR3 is 12 residues long. DNA of the CDR3: TGTGCCAGCAGCGCAAAGGTCGGGGAGCTGTTTTTT. This codes for CASSAKVGELFF. Variable domain in full (rest from reference TRBV9 and TRBJ2-2): DSGVTQTPKHLITATGQRVTLRCSPRSGDLSVYWYQQSLDQGLQFLIQYYNGEERAKGNILERFSAQQFPDLHSELNLSSLELGDSALYFCASSAKVGELFFGEGSRLTVL.

With respect to this clone: The junction shows a germline mismatch at one end, possibly a read error. V usage is TRBV6-4 and J usage is TRBJ1-1; D is perhaps TRBD1 (6 bases). The CDR3 length is 15 residues. Germline lookup yields CDR1 MRHNA and CDR2 SNTAGT. This chain's CDR3 is CASSYSPQGYTEAFF. The CDR3 DNA reads as TGTGCCAGCAGTTACTCGCCCCAGGGGTACACTGAAGCTTTCTTT.

This clone was recorded a few times. CDR3: CASSLARTSYEQYF. In DNA form, the CDR3 reads TGTGCCAGCAGCTTAGCCAGGACCTCCTACGAGCAGTACTTC. The gene calls are TRBV11-3 and TRBJ2-7; D call uncertain. The V end lost 1 base, the J end lost 0 bases, and 7 bases lay between the germline ends. CDR3 length equals 14 residues. Germline CDR1 reads SGHNT; CDR2 reads YENEEA.

About this clone itself: A much bigger clone sits one base away, suggesting this may be a read error. Other DNA sequences of this sample code for an identical CDR3. The chain is built from TRBV5-1 and TRBJ2-2; D is perhaps TRBD2 (6 bases). The V gene's germline CDR1 is SGHRS and CDR2 YFSETQ. The ends were cut back, 0 bases at V and 0 bases at J, with 6 bases in the middle. The CDR3 extends over 15 amino acids. CDR3 loop: CASSLGGANTGELFF. Here the CDR3 DNA reads TGCGCCAGCAGCTTGGGGGGGGCGAACACCGGGGAGCTGTTTTTT.

V gene TRBV2 combines with J gene TRBJ2-7; 9 bases map to TRBD1. The germline V gene has CDR1 SNHLY and CDR2 FYNNEI. This CDR3 spans 16 amino acids. V lost 5 bases and J lost 0; bases outside the gene matches: 8. CDR3 protein: CASSYNRGRGSYEQYF. The CDR3 region has the DNA TGTGCCAGCAGTTACAACAGGGGGCGAGGCTCCTACGAGCAGTACTTC.

The chain carries TRBV27 and TRBJ1-2; 10 nucleotides line up with TRBD1. This CDR3 is 13 amino acids long. CDR1 and CDR2 (germline): MNHEY, SMNVEV (reference sequence). The V segment lost 6 bases and the J segment 5 bases; nucleotides outside the gene matches: 3. CDR3 in amino acids: CASRRTGGYGYTF. The CDR3 region has the DNA TGTGCCAGCAGGCGGACAGGGGGGTATGGCTACACCTTC.

The chain couples TRBV6-1 to TRBJ2-3; the D gene is possibly TRBD1 (6 bases). CDR1 and CDR2 (germline): MNHNS, SASEGT. This CDR3 is built from 15 residues. Trimming stripped 6 bases from V and 3 bases from J, with 16 bases between. CDR3 sequence: CASRLRRGITDTQYF. The CDR3 nucleotides read TGTGCCAGCAGGCTAAGAAGGGGGATTACAGATACGCAGTATTTT.

The chain recombines TRBV30 with TRBJ2-1; the match to TRBD2 covers 15 bases. The CDR3 is 16 residues long. The germline V gene has CDR1 GTSNPN and CDR2 SVGIG (reference sequence). V gave up 3 bases and J gave up 4 bases; unmatched junction bases: 4. The CDR3 reads CAWSPGLAGGYNEQFF. CDR3 bases: TGTGCCTGGAGCCCGGGACTAGCGGGAGGTTACAATGAGCAGTTCTTC.

The rearrangement uses TRBV6-5 and TRBJ1-3; D is unresolved. The germline V gene encodes CDR1 MNHEY and CDR2 SVGAGI. The CDR3 is made up of 15 amino acids. Trimming removed 8 bases from V and 0 bases from J, with 14 bases in between. CDR3 region: CASAGSPSSGNTIYF. CDR3 DNA sequence: TGTGCCAGCGCGGGCAGTCCGAGCTCTGGAAACACCATATATTTT.

This clone was seen more than once but under ten times. The junction does not match germline at one end; this may be a read error. J is TRBJ2-5 and V is TRBV29-1; 10 bases map to TRBD2. In germline, CDR1 is SQVTM, CDR2 ANQGSEA. The CDR3 has 13 residues. The CDR3 region is CSVIAGGQGTQYF. CDR3 bases: TGCAGCGTCATAGCGGGGGGCCAAGGGACCCAGTACTTC. Combining the CDR3 with reference TRBV29-1 and TRBJ2-5 gives the whole variable domain SAVISQKPSRDICQRGTSLTIQCQVDSQVTMMFWYRQQPGQSLTLIATANQGSEATYESGFVIDKFPISRPNLTFSTLTVSNMSPEDSSIYLCSVIAGGQGTQYFGPGTRLLVL.

The J gene is TRBJ1-1, the V gene TRBV5-1; 10 positions agree with TRBD1. J gave up 4 bases and V 2 bases, and 2 bases lay outside the gene matches. Germline CDR1 SGHRS, CDR2 YFSETQ. The length of the CDR3 is 14 residues. CDR3 loop: CASSFRTGGTEAFF. The CDR3 DNA sequence: TGCGCCAGCAGCTTTCGGACAGGGGGCACTGAAGCTTTCTTT.

The chain has TRBV7-8 and TRBJ2-3; 8 bases are shared with TRBD2. The CDR3 covers 14 residues. V was clipped by 4 bases and J by 5 bases; unmatched bases: 5. Per the germline V gene, CDR1 is SGHVS and CDR2 is FQNEAQ. The CDR3 sequence is CASSSQSGRDTQYF. The CDR3 coding sequence is TGTGCCAGCAGCTCCCAAAGCGGGAGAGATACGCAGTATTTT.

This clone was seen once. This chain uses TRBV7-9 with TRBJ2-5; 8 bases match TRBD1. Trimming cost V 4 bases and J 2 bases; bases outside gene matches: 3. This CDR3 comprises 14 residues. CDR1 and CDR2 from the germline V gene are SEHNR and FQNEAQ (reference sequence). CDR3 nucleotides: TGTGCCAGCAGCTGGGGACAGGAGCAAGAGACCCAGTACTTC. It is translated as CASSWGQEQETQYF.

V gene TRBV27 combines with J gene TRBJ1-2; TRBD1 aligns across 8 bases. V dropped 3 bases and J dropped 5; count of bases not matched to a gene: 8. The CDR3 has 15 residues. CDR1 is MNHEY, CDR2 SMNVEV, per germline (reference sequence). Written as DNA, the CDR3 is TGTGCCAGCAGTTTGTACGGACAGGGCTGGTATGGCTACACCTTC. Its translation is CASSLYGQGWYGYTF.

The chain's CDR3 is CASRTATNEKLFF. CDR3 DNA: TGTGCCAGCAGGACAGCAACTAATGAAAAACTGTTTTTT. J is TRBJ1-4 and V is TRBV25-1; a weak D match, TRBD1 (5 bases). Germline V lookup: CDR1 MGHDK, CDR2 SYGVNS. V lost 6 bases and J 0 bases, leaving 5 bases between the germline ends. The CDR3 is 13 residues long.

The rearrangement joins TRBV25-1 to TRBJ2-5, with 8 bases matching TRBD2. After removal of 2 bases from V and 4 bases from J, the junction contained 0 bases not matched to a gene. The CDR3 has 13 residues. From germline, CDR1 is MGHDK and CDR2 SYGVNS. CDR3 sequence reads: CASSELAGETQYF. For the CDR3, the DNA is TGTGCCAGCAGTGAACTAGCGGGAGAGACCCAGTACTTC.